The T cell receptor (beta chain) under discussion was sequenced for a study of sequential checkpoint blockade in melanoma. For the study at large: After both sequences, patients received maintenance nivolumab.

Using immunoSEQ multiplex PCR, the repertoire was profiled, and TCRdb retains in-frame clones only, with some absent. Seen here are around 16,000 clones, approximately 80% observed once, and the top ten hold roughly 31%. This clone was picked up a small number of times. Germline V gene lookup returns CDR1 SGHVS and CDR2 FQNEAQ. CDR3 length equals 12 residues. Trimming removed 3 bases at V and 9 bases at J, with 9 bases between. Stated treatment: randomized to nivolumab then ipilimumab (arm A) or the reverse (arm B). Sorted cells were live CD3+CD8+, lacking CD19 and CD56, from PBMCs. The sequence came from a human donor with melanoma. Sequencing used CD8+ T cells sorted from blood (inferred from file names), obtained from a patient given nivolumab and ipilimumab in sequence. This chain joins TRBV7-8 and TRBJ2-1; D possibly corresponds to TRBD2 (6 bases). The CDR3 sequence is CASSFGGPEQFF. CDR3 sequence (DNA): TGTGCCAGCAGCTTCGGGGGACCTGAGCAGTTCTTC.